What follows are 27 T cell receptor beta chains derived from one specimen sequenced in a study of T cell responses to AZD1222 COVID-19 vaccine. Here immunoSEQ multiplex PCR was the method, and the copy in TCRdb shows in-frame clones only, minus some. The data show around 120,000 clones, with around 92% seen just once and about 3% held by the top ten. Material: peripheral blood, obtained on day 0 of AZD1222 vaccination. The receptor set was obtained from an adult in good health.

V and J are TRBV27 and TRBJ2-1, with 11 nucleotides matching TRBD2. The CDR3 loop spans 15 amino acids. V gave up 5 bases and J gave up 2 bases; unmatched junction bases: 2. Germline V gene data show CDR1 as MNHEY and CDR2 as SMNVEV (reference sequence). The CDR3 DNA reads as TGTGCCAGCAGTGGGACTAGCGGAGCCTACAATGAGCAGTTCTTC. Translation: CASSGTSGAYNEQFF.

The V call is TRBV5-1, the J call TRBJ1-2, with TRBD1 matching 12 bases. V lost 4 bases to trimming and J lost 0 bases; unmatched junction nucleotides: 10. CDR1 SGHRS and CDR2 YFSETQ come from the germline V gene. The CDR3 contains 18 residues. The CDR3 region has the DNA TGCGCCAGCAGCCAATCCCGGGACAGGGGGCTTTCTAACTATGGCTACACCTTC. Translated: CASSQSRDRGLSNYGYTF.

V and J are TRBV6-4 and TRBJ1-5, with no clear D. V was clipped by 4 bases and J by 8 bases, with 33 bases between them. The CDR3 runs to 20 residues. CDR1 is MRHNA, CDR2 SNTAGT, per germline. Here the CDR3 DNA reads TGTGCCAGCAGTGTATTGACACAAAGTTGGACGACGGAGATCAGAAAGCCCCAGCATTTT. Translating it yields CASSVLTQSWTTEIRKPQHF.

The rearrangement uses TRBV4-1 and TRBJ1-2, with TRBD1 identical over 9 bases. V trimming: 5 bases; J trimming: 6 bases; junction bases outside the gene matches: 7. The germline CDR1 and CDR2 sequences are MGHRA and YSYEKL. This CDR3 comprises 14 residues. The CDR3 sequence: CASSLSQGAHGYTF. CDR3 sequence (DNA): TGCGCCAGCAGCTTGTCACAGGGGGCGCATGGCTACACCTTC.

The chain recombines TRBV3-1 (or the pseudogene TRBV3-2) with TRBJ2-5; D unclear. V dropped 5 bases and J dropped 5 bases, with 12 bases sitting between them. This CDR3 is built from 13 residues. Germline values: CDR1 LGHDT, CDR2 YNNKEL (reference sequence). CDR3 loop: CASSARAVETQYF. The CDR3 DNA is TGTGCCAGCAGCGCCCGAGCTGTTGAGACCCAGTACTTC.

The chain links TRBV27 to TRBJ2-1, with D possibly matching TRBD2 (5 bases). The CDR3 has 15 amino acids. Deletions cut 3 bases from V and 0 bases from J, with 9 bases between. Per germline, CDR1 MNHEY and CDR2 SMNVEV (reference sequence). The DNA of the CDR3 is TGTGCCAGCAGTTTGGCGGGCACCTCCTACAATGAGCAGTTCTTC. Translation gives CASSLAGTSYNEQFF.

This clone showed up just a few times. The rearrangement joins TRBV4-2 to TRBJ2-1; 7 bases fit TRBD2. Germline loops: CDR1 LGHNA, CDR2 YNFKEQ. The length of the CDR3 is 15 residues. After removal of 1 base from V and 4 bases from J, the junction contained 4 bases not matched to a gene. CDR3 in DNA: TGTGCCAGCAGCCAAGTTCTAGCGGAATACAATGAGCAGTTCTTC. Encoded protein: CASSQVLAEYNEQFF.

The rearrangement links TRBV2 to TRBJ2-5; D is undetermined. Germline CDR1 reads SNHLY; CDR2 reads FYNNEI. The CDR3 is made up of 14 amino acids. V dropped 3 bases and J dropped 5 bases, with 13 bases sitting between them. The CDR3 is CASSEGSLGETQYF. CDR3 DNA sequence: TGTGCCAGCAGTGAGGGCAGCCTTGGGGAGACCCAGTACTTC.

The chain links TRBV27 to TRBJ2-5; D unresolved. CDR3 length: 15 amino acids. Trimming took off 0 bases at V and 2 bases at J, with 10 bases between the two ends. The V gene's germline CDR1 is MNHEY and CDR2 SMNVEV (reference sequence). This CDR3 is CASSLSAAVQETQYF. The CDR3 DNA reads TGTGCCAGCAGTTTATCGGCGGCTGTGCAAGAGACCCAGTACTTC.

The V call is TRBV30, the J call TRBJ1-1; no reliable D call. The CDR3 is 10 amino acids. In germline, CDR1 is GTSNPN, CDR2 SVGIG (reference sequence). Trimming left V 2 bases short and J 3 bases short, with 1 base between. The CDR3: CAWSHTEAFF. CDR3 in DNA: TGTGCCTGGAGTCACACTGAAGCTTTCTTT. Variable domain in full (rest from reference TRBV30 and TRBJ1-1): SQTIHQWPATLVQPVGSPLSLECTVEGTSNPNLYWYRQAAGRGLQLLFYSVGIGQISSEVPQNLSASRPQDRQFILSSKKLLLSDSGFYLCAWSHTEAFFGQGTRLTVV.

The rearrangement uses TRBV7-2 and TRBJ2-7, with D perhaps being TRBD1 or TRBD2 (7 bases each). The CDR3 is 14 residues long. Trimming took off 6 bases at V and 4 bases at J, with 16 bases between the two ends. Germline loops: CDR1 SGHTA, CDR2 FQGNSA. CDR3 coding DNA: TGTGCCAGCAGTCCAGGGGGAGGGATTTACGAGCAGTACTTC. Amino acid sequence: CASSPGGGIYEQYF.

This clone was observed a single time. This sequence joins TRBV5-6 and TRBJ2-5; 10 positions agree with TRBD2. V was pared by 1 base and J by 1 base, with 7 bases of the junction left unmatched. The germline V gene has CDR1 SGHDT and CDR2 YYEEEE. The CDR3 has 17 residues. The CDR3 loop reads CASSLKRTSGLQETQYF. CDR3 nucleotides: TGTGCCAGCAGCTTGAAAAGGACTAGCGGACTCCAAGAGACCCAGTACTTC. The full variable domain, in which reference TRBV5-6 and TRBJ2-5 provide the parts outside the CDR3, is DAGVTQSPTHLIKTRGQQVTLRCSPKSGHDTVSWYQQALGQGPQFIFQYYEEEERQRGNFPDRFSGHQFPNYSSELNVNALLLGDSALYLCASSLKRTSGLQETQYFGPGTRLLVL.

This chain joins TRBV28 and TRBJ2-7, with 7 bases matching TRBD1. The CDR3 extends over 16 amino acids. The V segment lost 4 bases and the J segment 1 base; nucleotides outside the gene matches: 10. CDR1 MDHEN and CDR2 SYDVKM come from the germline V gene. CDR3 in DNA: TGTGCCAGCAGTTCCCAGTATCGACAGGGTTCCTACGAGCAGTACTTC. It codes for CASSSQYRQGSYEQYF.

J is TRBJ2-3 and V is TRBV9; the match to TRBD2 covers 9 bases. Losses at the gene ends were 0 bases for V and 2 bases for J; bases not matched to a gene: 7. Germline V CDR1 and CDR2: SGDLS, YYNGEE. This CDR3 comprises 17 residues. The chain's CDR3 is CASSVGPAGGLTDTQYF. CDR3 nucleotide sequence: TGTGCCAGCAGCGTAGGACCAGCGGGGGGACTCACAGATACGCAGTATTTT.

The chain uses TRBV27 and TRBJ2-1; D uncertain. V lost 8 bases and J 4 bases, leaving 15 bases between the germline ends. CDR1 and CDR2 from the germline V gene are MNHEY and SMNVEV (reference sequence). The CDR3 extends over 14 amino acids. This CDR3 reads CASSLSSYYNEQFF. The CDR3 region has the DNA TGTGCCAGCTCCCTGTCTTCCTATTACAATGAGCAGTTCTTC.

The chain is built from TRBV6-4 and TRBJ1-2; D perhaps matches TRBD1 (5 bases). This CDR3 region has 13 residues. V gave up 9 bases and J gave up 6 bases, with 17 bases separating them. Germline CDR1 MRHNA, CDR2 SNTAGT. The DNA of the CDR3 is TGTGCCAGTATATTTGGGGCCTGGCATGGCTACACCTTC. Amino acids: CASIFGAWHGYTF.

This clone showed up many times. The chain links TRBV2 to TRBJ2-5; D may be TRBD2 (5 bases). Germline CDR1 SNHLY, CDR2 FYNNEI. Trimming pared 8 bases from V and 5 bases from J, leaving 12 bases between. This CDR3 is built from 12 residues. The chain's CDR3 is CASRGSLETQYF. The CDR3 DNA sequence: TGTGCCAGCCGAGGGAGTCTGGAGACCCAGTACTTC.

This chain joins TRBV14 and TRBJ1-6; D perhaps matches TRBD1 (6 bases). The CDR3 extends over 14 amino acids. Germline-derived CDR1 and CDR2 are SGHDN and FVKESK. Trimming stripped 3 bases from V and 7 bases from J, with 10 bases between. CDR3 residues: CASSQGRGNSPLHF. CDR3 DNA sequence: TGTGCCAGCAGCCAGGGCAGGGGCAATTCACCCCTCCACTTT.

The sample holds one count of this clone. The V and J genes are TRBV14 and TRBJ2-3; D gene ambiguous. Germline CDR1 SGHDN, CDR2 FVKESK. Trimming pared 0 bases from V and 14 bases from J, leaving 9 bases between. The CDR3 runs to 11 residues. CDR3 residues: CASSQDNTLYF. CDR3 nucleotide sequence: TGTGCCAGCAGCCAAGATAATACTTTGTATTTT.

The rearrangement uses TRBV6-5 and TRBJ1-6; 9 nucleotides align to TRBD1. The CDR3 runs 15 residues. Per the germline V gene, CDR1 is MNHEY and CDR2 is SVGAGI. After removal of 2 bases from V and 10 bases from J, the junction contained 6 bases not matched to a gene. The CDR3 DNA reads as TGTGCCAGCAGTTACAGGGGGACAGGGAGATCACCCCTCCACTTT. This translates into CASSYRGTGRSPLHF.

This chain connects TRBV7-2 to TRBJ2-1; D ambiguous. CDR1 and CDR2 from the germline V gene are SGHTA and FQGNSA. CDR3 length equals 14 residues. Trimming stripped 2 bases from V and 2 bases from J, with 7 bases between. CDR3 amino acids: CASSLLVPYNEQFF. DNA for the CDR3: TGTGCCAGCAGCTTACTAGTCCCCTACAATGAGCAGTTCTTC.

Here the CDR3 reads CASSLRVSEQYF. CDR3 in DNA: TGTGCCAGCAGCTTAAGAGTGAGCGAGCAGTACTTC. V and J are TRBV5-6 and TRBJ2-7, with D hard to call. The V gene lost 2 bases and the J gene lost 6 bases, with 9 bases spanning the gap. Germline assignment: CDR1 SGHDT and CDR2 YYEEEE. The CDR3 totals 12 residues.

This clone was found once. The chain recombines TRBV7-8 with TRBJ2-1; D possibly corresponds to TRBD1 (6 bases). The CDR3 sequence is 13 residues long. The V and J ends lost 6 bases and 4 bases respectively, with 10 bases between them. The germline gives CDR1 SGHVS, CDR2 FQNEAQ. The CDR3 here is CASRQGGYNEQFF. CDR3 sequence (DNA): TGTGCCAGCAGACAGGGTGGTTACAATGAGCAGTTCTTC.

V gene TRBV28 combines with J gene TRBJ2-1; 9 positions agree with TRBD2. J gave up 6 bases and V 2 bases, and 8 bases lay outside the gene matches. The CDR3 totals 16 residues. Germline CDR1 reads MDHEN; CDR2 reads SYDVKM. Here the CDR3 reads CASSLGGGTSSNEQFF. The CDR3 region has the DNA TGTGCCAGCAGTTTAGGAGGTGGGACTAGCTCCAATGAGCAGTTCTTC.

The gene calls are TRBV9 and TRBJ2-7, with D maybe TRBD2 (5 bases). CDR1 is SGDLS and CDR2 is YYNGEE in the germline V gene. Trimming left V 4 bases short and J 2 bases short, with 16 bases between. The CDR3 runs 15 residues. The CDR3 here is CASSPGGGPPYEQYF. CDR3 sequence (DNA): TGTGCCAGCAGCCCAGGAGGAGGACCACCCTACGAGCAGTACTTC. Full variable domain (outside the CDR3, taken from reference TRBV9 and TRBJ2-7): DSGVTQTPKHLITATGQRVTLRCSPRSGDLSVYWYQQSLDQGLQFLIQYYNGEERAKGNILERFSAQQFPDLHSELNLSSLELGDSALYFCASSPGGGPPYEQYFGPGTRLTVT.

This clone was recorded only once. This chain joins TRBV28 and TRBJ2-1; TRBD1 matches 11 bases. The CDR3 consists of 18 residues. Germline CDR1 and CDR2: MDHEN and SYDVKM. The trim removed 7 bases at V and 0 bases at J, leaving 11 bases unmatched. The CDR3 reads CASIWTGGLRDSYNEQFF. The CDR3 nucleotides are TGTGCCAGCATCTGGACAGGGGGCCTCCGAGACTCCTACAATGAGCAGTTCTTC.

The rearrangement uses TRBV7-2 and TRBJ1-1, with D perhaps TRBD1 (5 bases). The CDR3 is made up of 13 amino acids. Germline V lookup: CDR1 SGHTA, CDR2 FQGNSA. V shed 1 base and J shed 3 bases, with 6 bases lying between them. Here the CDR3 DNA reads TGTGCCAGCAGCTTAGTCAGGGACACTGAAGCTTTCTTT. The encoded protein is CASSLVRDTEAFF.